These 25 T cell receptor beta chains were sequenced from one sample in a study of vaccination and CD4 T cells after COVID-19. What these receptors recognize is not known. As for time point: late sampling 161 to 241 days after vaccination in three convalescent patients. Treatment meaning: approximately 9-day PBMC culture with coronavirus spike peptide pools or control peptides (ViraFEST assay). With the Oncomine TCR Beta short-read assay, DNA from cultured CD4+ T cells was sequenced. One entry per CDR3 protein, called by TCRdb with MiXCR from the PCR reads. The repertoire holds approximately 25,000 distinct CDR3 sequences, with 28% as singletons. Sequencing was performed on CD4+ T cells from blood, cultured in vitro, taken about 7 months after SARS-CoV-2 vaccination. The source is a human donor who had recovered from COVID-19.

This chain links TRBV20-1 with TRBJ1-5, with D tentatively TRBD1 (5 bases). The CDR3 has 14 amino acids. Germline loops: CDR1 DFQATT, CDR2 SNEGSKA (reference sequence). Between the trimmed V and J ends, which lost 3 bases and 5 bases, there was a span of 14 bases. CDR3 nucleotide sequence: TGCAGTGCTAGCGAGGGCGGGGGTTATCAGCCCCAGCATTTT. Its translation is CSASEGGGYQPQHF.

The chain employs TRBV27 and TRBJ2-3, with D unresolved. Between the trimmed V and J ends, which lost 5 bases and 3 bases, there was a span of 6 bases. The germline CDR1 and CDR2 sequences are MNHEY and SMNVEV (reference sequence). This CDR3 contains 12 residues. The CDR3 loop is CASSSRTDTQYF. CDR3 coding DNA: TGTGCCAGCAGTAGCAGGACAGATACGCAGTATTTT.

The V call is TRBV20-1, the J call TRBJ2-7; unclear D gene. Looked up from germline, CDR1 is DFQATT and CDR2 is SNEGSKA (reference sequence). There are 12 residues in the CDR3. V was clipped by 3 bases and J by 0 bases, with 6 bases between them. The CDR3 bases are TGCAGTGCTAGCCTGGACTCCTACGAGCAGTACTTC. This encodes CSASLDSYEQYF.

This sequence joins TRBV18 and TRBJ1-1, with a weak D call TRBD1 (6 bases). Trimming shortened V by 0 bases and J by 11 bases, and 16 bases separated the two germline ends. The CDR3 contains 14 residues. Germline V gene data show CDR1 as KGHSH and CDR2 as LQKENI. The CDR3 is CASSPPGQSDLAFF. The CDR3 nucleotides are TGTGCCAGCTCACCACCTGGACAGTCCGACCTCGCTTTCTTT.

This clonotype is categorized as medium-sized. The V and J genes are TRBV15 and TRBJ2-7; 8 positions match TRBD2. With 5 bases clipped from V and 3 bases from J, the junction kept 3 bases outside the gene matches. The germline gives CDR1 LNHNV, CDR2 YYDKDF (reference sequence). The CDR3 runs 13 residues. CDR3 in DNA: TGTGCCACCAGCGAGCGGGAGTTCTACGAGCAGTACTTC. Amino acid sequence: CATSEREFYEQYF.

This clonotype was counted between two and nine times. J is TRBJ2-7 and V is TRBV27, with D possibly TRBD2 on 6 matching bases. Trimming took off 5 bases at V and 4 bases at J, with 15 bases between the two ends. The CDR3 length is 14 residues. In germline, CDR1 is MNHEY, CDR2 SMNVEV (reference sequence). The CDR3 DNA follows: TGTGCCAGCAGTCAGTCCCGGGACTGGTACGAGCAGTACTTC. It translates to CASSQSRDWYEQYF.

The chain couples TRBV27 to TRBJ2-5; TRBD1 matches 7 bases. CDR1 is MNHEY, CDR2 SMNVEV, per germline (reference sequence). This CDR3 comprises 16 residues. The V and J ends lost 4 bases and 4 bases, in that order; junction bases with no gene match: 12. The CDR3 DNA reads TGTGCCAGCAGTTCCTACAGGGGTCGTCGGCGAGAGACCCAGTACTTC. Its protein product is CASSSYRGRRRETQYF.

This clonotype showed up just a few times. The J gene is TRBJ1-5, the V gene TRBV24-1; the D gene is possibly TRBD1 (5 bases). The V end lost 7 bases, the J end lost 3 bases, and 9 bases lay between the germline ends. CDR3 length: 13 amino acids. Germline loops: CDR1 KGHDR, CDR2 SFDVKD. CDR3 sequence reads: CATSRGHNQPQHF. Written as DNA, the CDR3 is TGTGCCACCAGCCGGGGCCACAATCAGCCCCAGCATTTT.

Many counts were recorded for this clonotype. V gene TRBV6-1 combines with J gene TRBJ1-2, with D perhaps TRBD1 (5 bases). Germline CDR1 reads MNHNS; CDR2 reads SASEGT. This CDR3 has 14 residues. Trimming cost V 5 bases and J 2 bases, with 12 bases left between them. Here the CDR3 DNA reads TGTGCCAGCAGTCGTGGTGGGGCGAACTATGGCTACACCTTC. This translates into CASSRGGANYGYTF.

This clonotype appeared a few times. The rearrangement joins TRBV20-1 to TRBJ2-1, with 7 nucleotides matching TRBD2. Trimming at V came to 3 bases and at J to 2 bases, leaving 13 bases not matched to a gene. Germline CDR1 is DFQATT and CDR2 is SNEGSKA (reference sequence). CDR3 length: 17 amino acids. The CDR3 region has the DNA TGCAGTGCTAGCTCTAAGCAGGCTGGGAGGGCCTACAATGAGCAGTTCTTC. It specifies CSASSKQAGRAYNEQFF.

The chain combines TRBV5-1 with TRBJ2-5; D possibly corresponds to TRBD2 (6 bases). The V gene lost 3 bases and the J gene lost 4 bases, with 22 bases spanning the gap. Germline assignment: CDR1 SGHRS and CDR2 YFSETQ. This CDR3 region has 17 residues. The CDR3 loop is CASSWTPLGGRGETQYF. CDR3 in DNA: TGCGCCAGCAGCTGGACACCTCTTGGGGGGAGAGGAGAGACCCAGTACTTC.

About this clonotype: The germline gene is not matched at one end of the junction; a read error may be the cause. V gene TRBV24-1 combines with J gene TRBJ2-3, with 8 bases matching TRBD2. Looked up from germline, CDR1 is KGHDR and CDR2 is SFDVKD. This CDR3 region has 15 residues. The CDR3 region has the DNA TGTACCACCAGTGATCCCGCTAGCGGGTGGGATACGCAGTATTTT. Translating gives CTTSDPASGWDTQYF.

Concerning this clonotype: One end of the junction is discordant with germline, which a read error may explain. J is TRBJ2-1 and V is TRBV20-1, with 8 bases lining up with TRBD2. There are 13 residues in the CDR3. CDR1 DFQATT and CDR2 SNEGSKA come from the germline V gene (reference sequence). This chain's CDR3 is CSARDPLSAGGVF. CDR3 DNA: TGCAGTGCTAGAGACCCCCTTAGCGCCGGGGGGGTCTTC.

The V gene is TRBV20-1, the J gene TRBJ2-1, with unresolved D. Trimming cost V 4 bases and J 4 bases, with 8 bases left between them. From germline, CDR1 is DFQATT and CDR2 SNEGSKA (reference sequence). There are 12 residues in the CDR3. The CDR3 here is CSANDQYNEQFF. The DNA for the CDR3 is TGCAGTGCTAATGATCAATACAATGAGCAGTTCTTC.

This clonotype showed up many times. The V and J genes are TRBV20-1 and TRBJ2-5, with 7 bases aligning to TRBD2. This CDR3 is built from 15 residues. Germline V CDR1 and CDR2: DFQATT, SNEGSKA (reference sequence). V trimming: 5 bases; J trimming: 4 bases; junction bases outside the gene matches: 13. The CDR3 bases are TGCAGTGCTCAGAGCGGGGCAGAGGGTCCAGAGACCCAGTACTTC. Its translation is CSAQSGAEGPETQYF.

The CDR3, as DNA: TGCGCCAGCAGCCACTTGACTAGCGTGAAGGTGGATACGCAGTATTTT. It specifies CASSHLTSVKVDTQYF. This chain joins TRBV4-1 and TRBJ2-3; 8 bases fit TRBD2. The trim removed 3 bases at V and 6 bases at J, leaving 11 bases unmatched. This CDR3 contains 16 residues. Germline CDR1 reads MGHRA; CDR2 reads YSYEKL.

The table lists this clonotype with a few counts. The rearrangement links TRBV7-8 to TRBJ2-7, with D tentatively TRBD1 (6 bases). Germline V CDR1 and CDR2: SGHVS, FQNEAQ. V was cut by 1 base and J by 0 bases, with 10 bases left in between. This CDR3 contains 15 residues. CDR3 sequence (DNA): TGTGCCAGCAGCTTAGTAGACAGGAACTCCTACGAGCAGTACTTC. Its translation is CASSLVDRNSYEQYF. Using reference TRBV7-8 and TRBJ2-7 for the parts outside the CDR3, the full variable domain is GAGVSQSPRYKVAKRGQDVALRCDPISGHVSLFWYQQALGQGPEFLTYFQNEAQLDKSGLPSDRFFAERPEGSVSTLKIQRTQQEDSAVYLCASSLVDRNSYEQYFGPGTRLTVT.

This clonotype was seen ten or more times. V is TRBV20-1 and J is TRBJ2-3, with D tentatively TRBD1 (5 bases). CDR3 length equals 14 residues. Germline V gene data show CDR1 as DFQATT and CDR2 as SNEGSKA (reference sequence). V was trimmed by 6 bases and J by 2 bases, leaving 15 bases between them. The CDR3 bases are TGCAGTGCCAACGCCCAGGGTGACACAGATACGCAGTATTTT. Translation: CSANAQGDTDTQYF.

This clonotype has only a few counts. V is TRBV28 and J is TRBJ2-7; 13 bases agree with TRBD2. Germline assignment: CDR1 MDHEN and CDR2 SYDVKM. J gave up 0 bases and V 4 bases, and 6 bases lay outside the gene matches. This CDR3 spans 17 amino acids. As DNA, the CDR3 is TGTGCCAGCAGTTCCTTTCGGACTAGCGGGAGCTCCTACGAGCAGTACTTC. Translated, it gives CASSSFRTSGSSYEQYF.

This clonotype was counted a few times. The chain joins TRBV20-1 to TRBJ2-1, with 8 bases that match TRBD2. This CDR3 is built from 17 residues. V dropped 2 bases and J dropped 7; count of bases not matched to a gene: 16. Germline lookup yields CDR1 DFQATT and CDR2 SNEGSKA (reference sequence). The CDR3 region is CSARPRTSGTLDNEQFF. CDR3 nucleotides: TGCAGTGCTAGACCAAGAACTAGCGGTACTCTTGATAATGAGCAGTTCTTC.

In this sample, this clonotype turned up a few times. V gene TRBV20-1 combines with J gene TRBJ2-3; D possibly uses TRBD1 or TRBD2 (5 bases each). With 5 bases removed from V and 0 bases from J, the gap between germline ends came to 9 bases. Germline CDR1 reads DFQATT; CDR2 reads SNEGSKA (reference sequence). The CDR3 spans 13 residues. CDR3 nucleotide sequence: TGCAGTGCTGGGGACCACAGCACAGATACGCAGTATTTT. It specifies CSAGDHSTDTQYF.

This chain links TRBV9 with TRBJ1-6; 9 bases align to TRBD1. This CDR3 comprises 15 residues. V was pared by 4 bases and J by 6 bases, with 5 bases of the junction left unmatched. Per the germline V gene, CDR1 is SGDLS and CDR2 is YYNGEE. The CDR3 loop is CASSPRQGGNSPLHF. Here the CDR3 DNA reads TGTGCCAGCAGCCCTCGACAGGGGGGTAATTCACCCCTCCACTTT.

CDR3 in amino acids: CASSYSVAENSYEQYF. The DNA of the CDR3 is TGTGCCAGCAGTTACTCAGTAGCGGAGAACTCCTACGAGCAGTACTTC. The chain carries TRBV6-2 or TRBV6-3 and TRBJ2-7; a weak D match, TRBD2 (6 bases). Trimming removed 0 bases from V and 0 bases from J, with 12 bases in between. CDR3 length: 16 residues. Germline CDR1 is MNHEY and CDR2 is SVGEGT.

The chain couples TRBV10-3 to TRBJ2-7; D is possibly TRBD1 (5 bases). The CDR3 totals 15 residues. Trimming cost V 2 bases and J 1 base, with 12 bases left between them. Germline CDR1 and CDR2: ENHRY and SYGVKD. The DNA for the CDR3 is TGTGCCATCAGTGAGCCCTACAGGAGTTCCTACGAGCAGTACTTC. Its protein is CAISEPYRSSYEQYF.

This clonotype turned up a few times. Written as DNA, the CDR3 is TGTGCCAGCAGTTCGGATCAGGGATTCGACGAGCAGTACTTC. It codes for CASSSDQGFDEQYF. This chain connects TRBV6-5 to TRBJ2-7, with D tentatively TRBD1 (5 bases). The CDR3 is 14 amino acids. Germline values: CDR1 MNHEY, CDR2 SVGAGI. V shed 4 bases and J shed 5 bases, with 15 bases lying between them.